The sequence of this TCR beta chain was determined in a study of shared clonotypes between healthy human individuals. Findings and caveats of the study: Only blood samples were collected, and tissue repertoires likely differ.

Investigators spread the genomic DNA of each subset evenly over several immunoSEQ plates. Around 220 ng DNA, 30,000 or so T cell genomes, went into each sorted-subset replicate PCR. Per the authors' pipeline: In the immunoSEQ data, sequences were junction-only and lacked quality scores, so filtering differed. Produced via immunoSEQ multiplex PCR; TCRdb's table is partial and in-frame only. V and J calls and clone size come straight from that table; D and trimming were deduced from the DNA. The sample shows 950,000 to 1,100,000 clones, about 76% of them seen only once. About this clone itself: Its antigen is still unknown.

This CDR3 has 13 amino acids. Trimming cost V 2 bases and J 9 bases; bases outside gene matches: 3. The germline V gene has CDR1 SGHNT and CDR2 YYREEE (reference sequence). The sequenced sample was memory CD4+ T cells sorted from blood. Sample subset: CD45RA-negative fraction. This chain links TRBV5-4 with TRBJ2-1, with 9 bases that match TRBD2. This clonotype was obtained from a man younger than 30 in good health. The CDR3 region has the DNA TGTGCCAGCAGCTTCTGGCGGGAGGGTGAGCAGTTCTTC. Protein product: CASSFWREGEQFF.